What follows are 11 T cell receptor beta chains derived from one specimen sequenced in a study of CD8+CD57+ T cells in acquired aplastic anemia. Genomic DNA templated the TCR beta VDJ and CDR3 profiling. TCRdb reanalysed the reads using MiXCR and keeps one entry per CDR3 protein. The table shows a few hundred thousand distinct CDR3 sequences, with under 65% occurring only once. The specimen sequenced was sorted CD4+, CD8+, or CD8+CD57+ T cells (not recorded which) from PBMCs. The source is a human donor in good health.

CDR3 in DNA: TGTGCCAGCAGCCGGGACAGGGTCAACGAGCAGTACTTC. It specifies CASSRDRVNEQYF. The chain combines TRBV7-2 with TRBJ2-7; 9 nucleotides agree with TRBD1. The CDR3 loop spans 13 amino acids. Germline V gives CDR1 SGHTA, CDR2 FQGNSA. With 5 bases clipped from V and 5 bases from J, the junction kept 4 bases outside the gene matches.

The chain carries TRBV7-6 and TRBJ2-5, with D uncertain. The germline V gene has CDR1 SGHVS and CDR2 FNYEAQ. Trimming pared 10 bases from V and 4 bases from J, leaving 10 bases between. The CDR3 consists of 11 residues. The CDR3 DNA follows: TGTGCCATACGGACGGCAGAGACCCAGTACTTC. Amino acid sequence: CAIRTAETQYF.

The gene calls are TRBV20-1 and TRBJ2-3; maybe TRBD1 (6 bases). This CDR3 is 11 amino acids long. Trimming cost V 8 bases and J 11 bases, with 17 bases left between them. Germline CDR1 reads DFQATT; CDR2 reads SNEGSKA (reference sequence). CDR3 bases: TGCAGTATCACAGGGCGCGATGAGCAGTATTTT. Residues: CSITGRDEQYF.

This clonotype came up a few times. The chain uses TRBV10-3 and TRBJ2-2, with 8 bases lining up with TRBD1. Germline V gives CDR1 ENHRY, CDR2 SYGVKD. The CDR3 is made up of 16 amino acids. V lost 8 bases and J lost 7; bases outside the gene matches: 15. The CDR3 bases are TGTGCCATCGGACAAACAGGGGGACGTGCTGGCGGGGAGCTGTTTTTT. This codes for CAIGQTGGRAGGELFF.

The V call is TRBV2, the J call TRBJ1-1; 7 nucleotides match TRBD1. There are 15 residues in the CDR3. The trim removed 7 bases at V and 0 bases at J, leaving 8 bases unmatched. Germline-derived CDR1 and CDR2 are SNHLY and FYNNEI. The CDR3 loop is CASTPAQGLNTEAFF. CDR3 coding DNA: TGTGCCAGCACCCCGGCACAGGGGCTGAACACTGAAGCTTTCTTT.

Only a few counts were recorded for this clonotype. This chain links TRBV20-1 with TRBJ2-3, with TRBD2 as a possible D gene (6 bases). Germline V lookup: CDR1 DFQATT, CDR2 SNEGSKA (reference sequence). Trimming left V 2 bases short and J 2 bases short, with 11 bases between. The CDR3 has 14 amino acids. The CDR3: CSARKVAATDTQYF. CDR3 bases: TGCAGTGCTAGAAAGGTAGCGGCCACAGATACGCAGTATTTT.

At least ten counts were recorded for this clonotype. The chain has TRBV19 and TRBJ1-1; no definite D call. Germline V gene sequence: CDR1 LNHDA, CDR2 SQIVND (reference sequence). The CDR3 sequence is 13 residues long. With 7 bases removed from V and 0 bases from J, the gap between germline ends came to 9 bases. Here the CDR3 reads CASTSELNTEAFF. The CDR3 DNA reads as TGTGCCAGTACTTCAGAGTTGAACACTGAAGCTTTCTTT.

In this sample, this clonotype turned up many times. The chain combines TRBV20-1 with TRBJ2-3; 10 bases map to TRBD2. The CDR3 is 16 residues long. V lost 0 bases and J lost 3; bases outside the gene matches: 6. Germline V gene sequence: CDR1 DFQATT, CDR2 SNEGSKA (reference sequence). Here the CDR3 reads CSARDPLAGETDTQYF. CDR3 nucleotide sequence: TGCAGTGCTAGAGACCCCCTAGCGGGGGAAACAGATACGCAGTATTTT.

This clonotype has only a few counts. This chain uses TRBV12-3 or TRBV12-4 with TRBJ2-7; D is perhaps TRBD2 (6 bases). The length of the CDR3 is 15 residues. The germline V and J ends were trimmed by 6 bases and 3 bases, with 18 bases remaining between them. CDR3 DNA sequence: TGTGCCAGCAGCCCCCGACTAGATCGCGACTACGAGCAGTACTTC. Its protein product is CASSPRLDRDYEQYF.

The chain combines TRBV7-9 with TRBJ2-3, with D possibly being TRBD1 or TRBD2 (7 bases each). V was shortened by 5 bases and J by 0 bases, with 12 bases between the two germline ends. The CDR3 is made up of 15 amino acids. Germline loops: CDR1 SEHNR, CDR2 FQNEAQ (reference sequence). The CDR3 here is CASSGTAGSTDTQYF. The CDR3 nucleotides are TGTGCCAGCAGCGGGACAGCGGGGAGCACAGATACGCAGTATTTT.

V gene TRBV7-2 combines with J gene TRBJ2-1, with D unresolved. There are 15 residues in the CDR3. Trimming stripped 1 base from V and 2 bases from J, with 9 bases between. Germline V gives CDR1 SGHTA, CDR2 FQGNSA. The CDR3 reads CASSLGSATYNEQFF. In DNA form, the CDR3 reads TGTGCCAGCAGCTTAGGTTCCGCAACCTACAATGAGCAGTTCTTC.